This is a list of T cell receptor beta chains from one sample in a study of T cell repertoires in cytomegalovirus infection. TCRdb recomputed calls from the reads with MiXCR, one row per CDR3 protein. This table holds more than 150,000 distinct CDR3 sequences, around 20% found once. Sequenced sample: PBMCs. These receptors all stem from a human donor in good health (CMV status not recorded). Some clones in this sample may be carry-over from other donors' samples. The CDR3 runs from the conserved cysteine through the conserved F or W. A D gene is named only where the DNA matches it firmly. Some rows mark clone size as missing; the rest say once, few, many or name a class of expanded clone.

j_gene	abundance	d_gene	v_gene	CDR3nt	CDR3aa
TRBJ2-7	NA	NA	TRBV6-2/TRBV6-3	TGTGCCAGCAGGGGTACGACGAGAGGCTACGAGCAGTACTTC	CASRGTTRGYEQYF
TRBJ1-6	NA	NA	TRBV19	TGTGCCAGTAGTATAAACAGGGAACGGCCACCCCTCCACTTT	CASSINRERPPLHF
TRBJ2-7	NA	NA	TRBV6-2/TRBV6-3	TGTGCCAGCAGTTACTCGCCCCAAACCTACGAGCAGTACTTC	CASSYSPQTYEQYF
TRBJ1-2	few	NA	TRBV7-9	TGTGCCAGCAGCTTAGACGGGGACTTAGGTGGCTACACCTTC	CASSLDGDLGGYTF
TRBJ1-5	many	NA	TRBV7-8	TGTGCCAGCAGCGTGCCCGGTGGGGCCAGCAATCAGCCCCAGCATTTT	CASSVPGGASNQPQHF
TRBJ1-1	many	TRBD1	TRBV4-1	TGCGCCAGCAGCAGTACGACCACAGGGGCGGAAACTGAAGCTTTCTTT	CASSSTTTGAETEAFF
TRBJ2-3	few	TRBD2	TRBV20-1	TGCAGTGCTACAATAGCGGGGGGGCCGGTTTTTCGAGATACGCAGTATTTT	CSATIAGGPVFRDTQYF
TRBJ2-1	NA	TRBD2	TRBV5-4	TGTGCCAGCAGCTTGGATGCTAGCGGGGCATACAATGAGCAGTTCTTC	CASSLDASGAYNEQFF
TRBJ2-2	few	NA	TRBV6-8	TGTGCCAGCACCGAAACCGTCGGCACCGGGGAGCTGTTTTTT	CASTETVGTGELFF
TRBJ2-1	few	TRBD2	TRBV12-3/TRBV12-4	TGTGCCAGCAGTTTAGCTAGCGGGAGGACATATGTGCAGTTCTTC	CASSLASGRTYVQFF
TRBJ2-1	few	TRBD1	TRBV7-6	TGTGCCAGCAGCTTTCAGGGGGTGGGCGAGCAGTTCTTC	CASSFQGVGEQFF
TRBJ1-1	NA	NA	TRBV20-1	TGCAGTGCCCTAACGAGGGGCGACGAAGCTTTCTTT	CSALTRGDEAFF
TRBJ2-1	NA	TRBD1	TRBV7-9	TGTGCCAGCAGCTTAGTCGGGACAGACCCTCGAGCGTTCTTC	CASSLVGTDPRAFF
TRBJ2-5	NA	TRBD1	TRBV28	TGTGCCAACAGTTTGTCGGGACAGGGGCCTTACTTC	CANSLSGQGPYF
TRBJ1-4	NA	NA	TRBV19	TGTGCCAGTAGTATAGTTTTCCAGCTTAATGAAAAACTGTTTTTT	CASSIVFQLNEKLFF
TRBJ1-5	NA	NA	TRBV28	TGTGCCAGCAGTTCAGGGGTTAGCAATCAGCCCCAGCATTTT	CASSSGVSNQPQHF
TRBJ1-1	NA	TRBD1	TRBV7-9	TGTGCCAGCAGCCCGGGGGACAGGGAGAACACTGAAGCTTTCTTT	CASSPGDRENTEAFF
TRBJ1-2	few	NA	TRBV20-1	TGCAGTGCTGGGCCCAGGGGCAACTATGGCTACACCTTC	CSAGPRGNYGYTF
TRBJ2-7	many	NA	TRBV7-2	TGTGCCAGCAGCCGATACCACGAGCAGTACTTC	CASSRYHEQYF
TRBJ2-7	NA	NA	TRBV6-5	TGTGCCAGCAGTCCCTCGACACCTTCGTCCTACGAGCAGTACTTC	CASSPSTPSSYEQYF
TRBJ2-4	few	NA	TRBV5-1	TGCGCCAGCAGCTTCTTAAGCGGAGCCAAAAACATTCAGTACTTC	CASSFLSGAKNIQYF
TRBJ2-3	NA	TRBD1	TRBV7-9	TGTGCCAGCAGCTTAGCGGCAGGGGGAAGTGCGCAGTATTTT	CASSLAAGGSAQYF
TRBJ2-7	NA	NA	TRBV11-2	TGTGCCAGCAGCCGTCCAGGGAGCTACGAGCAGTACTTC	CASSRPGSYEQYF
TRBJ2-3	NA	NA	TRBV25-1	TGTGCCAGCAGTGAATCCCCGGGAGTCGGAGATACGCAGTATTTT	CASSESPGVGDTQYF
TRBJ1-1	many	TRBD1	TRBV7-2	TGTGCCAGCAGCTTAAGGGACAGCCTATTGAACACTGAAGCTTTCTTT	CASSLRDSLLNTEAFF
TRBJ1-2	few	NA	TRBV28	TGTGCCAGCAGTCTATCCCATAGGGGAAACTATGGCTACACCTTC	CASSLSHRGNYGYTF
TRBJ2-1	few	NA	TRBV7-2	TGTGCCAGCAGCTCGACGAGGGGCGGGCGAAACAATGAGCAGTTCTTC	CASSSTRGGRNNEQFF
TRBJ1-1	few	NA	TRBV20-1	TGCAGTGCTAGTCCCAGACAGCGGAACACTGAAGCTTTCTTT	CSASPRQRNTEAFF
TRBJ2-1	NA	TRBD2	TRBV20-1	TGCAGTGCTACGGGACTAGCGGGACTACGATCCTACAATGAGCAGTTCTTC	CSATGLAGLRSYNEQFF
TRBJ2-1	NA	TRBD2	TRBV14	TGTGCCAGCAGACCCAGGACTAGCGGAAACAATGAGCAGTTCTTC	CASRPRTSGNNEQFF
TRBJ2-7	few	TRBD1	TRBV7-2	TGTGCCAGCAGCTTATCCGGACAGGGGGACGAGCAGTACTTC	CASSLSGQGDEQYF
TRBJ2-6	NA	NA	TRBV5-1	TGCGCCAGCAGCCCTGGACTCGAGTCTGGGGCCAACGTCCTGACTTTC	CASSPGLESGANVLTF
TRBJ2-3	many	TRBD2	TRBV28	TGTGCCAGCAGTTCAACTAGCGGGAGGGGGTTTGGAACAGATACGCAGTATTTT	CASSSTSGRGFGTDTQYF
TRBJ2-1	NA	NA	TRBV5-6	TGTGCCAGCAGCTTGGGTCACGGAAATGAGCAGTTCTTC	CASSLGHGNEQFF
TRBJ2-1	NA	TRBD2	TRBV20-1	TGCAGTGCTAGAGGGGGGACTAGCGGGAGCTATGAGCAGTTCTTC	CSARGGTSGSYEQFF
TRBJ1-5	many	NA	TRBV6-6	TGTGCCAGCAACCTCCAGGGAGGCAATCAGCCCCAGCATTTT	CASNLQGGNQPQHF